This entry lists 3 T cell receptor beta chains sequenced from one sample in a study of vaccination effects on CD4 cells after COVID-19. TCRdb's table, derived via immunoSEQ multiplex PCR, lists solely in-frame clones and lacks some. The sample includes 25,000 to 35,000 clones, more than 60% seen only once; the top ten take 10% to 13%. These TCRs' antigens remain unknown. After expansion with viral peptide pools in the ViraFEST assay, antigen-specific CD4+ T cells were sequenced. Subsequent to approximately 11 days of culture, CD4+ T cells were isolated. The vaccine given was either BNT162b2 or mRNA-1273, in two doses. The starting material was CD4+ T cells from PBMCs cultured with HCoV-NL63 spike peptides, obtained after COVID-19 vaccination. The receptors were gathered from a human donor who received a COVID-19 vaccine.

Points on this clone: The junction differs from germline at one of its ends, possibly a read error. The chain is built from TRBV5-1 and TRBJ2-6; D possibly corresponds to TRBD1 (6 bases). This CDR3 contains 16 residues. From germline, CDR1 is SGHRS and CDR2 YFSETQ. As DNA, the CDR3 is TGCGCCAGCGGCTTGCAAACAGGGCCTGGGGCCAACGTCCTGACTTTC. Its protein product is CASGLQTGPGANVLTF. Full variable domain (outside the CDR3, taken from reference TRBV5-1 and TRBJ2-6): KAGVTQTPRYLIKTRGQQVTLSCSPISGHRSVSWYQQTPGQGLQFLFEYFSETQRNKGNFPGRFSGRQFSNSRSEMNVSTLELGDSALYLCASGLQTGPGANVLTFGAGSRLTVL.

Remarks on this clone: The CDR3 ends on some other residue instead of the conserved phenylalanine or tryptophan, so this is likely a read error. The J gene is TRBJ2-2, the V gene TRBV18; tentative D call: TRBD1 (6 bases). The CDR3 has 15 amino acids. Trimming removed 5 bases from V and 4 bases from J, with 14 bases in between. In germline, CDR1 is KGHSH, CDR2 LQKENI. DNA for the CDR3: TGTGCCAGCTCATTCAGGGGAAGGAGCACCGGGGAGCTGTTTTCT. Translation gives CASSFRGRSTGELFS.

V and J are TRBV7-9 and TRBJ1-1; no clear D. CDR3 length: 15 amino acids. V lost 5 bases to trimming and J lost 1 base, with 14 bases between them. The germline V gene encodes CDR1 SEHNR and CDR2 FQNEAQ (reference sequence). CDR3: CASSPRFMKNTEAFF. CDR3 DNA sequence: TGTGCCAGCAGCCCCCGCTTTATGAAGAACACTGAAGCTTTCTTT.